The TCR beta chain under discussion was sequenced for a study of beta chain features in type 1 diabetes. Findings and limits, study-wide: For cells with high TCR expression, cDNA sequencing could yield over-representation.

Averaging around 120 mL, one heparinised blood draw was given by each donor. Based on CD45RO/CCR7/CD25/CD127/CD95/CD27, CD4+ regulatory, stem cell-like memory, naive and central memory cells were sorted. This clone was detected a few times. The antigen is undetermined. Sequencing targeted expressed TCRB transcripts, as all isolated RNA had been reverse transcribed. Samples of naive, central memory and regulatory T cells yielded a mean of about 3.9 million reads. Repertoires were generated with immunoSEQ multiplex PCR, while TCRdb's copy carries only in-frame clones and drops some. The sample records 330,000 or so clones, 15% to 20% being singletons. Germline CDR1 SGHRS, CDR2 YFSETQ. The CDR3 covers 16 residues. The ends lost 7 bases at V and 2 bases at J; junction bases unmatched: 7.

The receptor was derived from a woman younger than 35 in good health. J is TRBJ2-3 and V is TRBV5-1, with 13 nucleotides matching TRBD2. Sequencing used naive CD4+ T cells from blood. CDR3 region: CASGGTSGEVTDTQYF. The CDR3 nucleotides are TGCGCCAGCGGTGGGACTAGCGGGGAAGTCACAGATACGCAGTATTTT.